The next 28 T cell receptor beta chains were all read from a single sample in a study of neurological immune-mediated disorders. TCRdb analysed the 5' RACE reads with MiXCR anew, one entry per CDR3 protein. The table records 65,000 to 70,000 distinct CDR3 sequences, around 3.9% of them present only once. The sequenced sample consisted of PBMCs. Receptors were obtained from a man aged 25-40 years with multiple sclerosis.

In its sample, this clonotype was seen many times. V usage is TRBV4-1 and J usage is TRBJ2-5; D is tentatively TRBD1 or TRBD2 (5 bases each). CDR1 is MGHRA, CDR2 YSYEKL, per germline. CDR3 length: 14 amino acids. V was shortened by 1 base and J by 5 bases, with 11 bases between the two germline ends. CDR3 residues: CASSQAWGIETQYF. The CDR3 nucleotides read TGCGCCAGCAGCCAAGCTTGGGGGATCGAGACCCAGTACTTC.

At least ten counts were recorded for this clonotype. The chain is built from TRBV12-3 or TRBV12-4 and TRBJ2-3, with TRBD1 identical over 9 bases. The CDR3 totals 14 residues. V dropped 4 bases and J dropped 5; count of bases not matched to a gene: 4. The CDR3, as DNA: TGTGCCAGCAGTTGGACAGGGGTAGGAGATACGCAGTATTTT. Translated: CASSWTGVGDTQYF.

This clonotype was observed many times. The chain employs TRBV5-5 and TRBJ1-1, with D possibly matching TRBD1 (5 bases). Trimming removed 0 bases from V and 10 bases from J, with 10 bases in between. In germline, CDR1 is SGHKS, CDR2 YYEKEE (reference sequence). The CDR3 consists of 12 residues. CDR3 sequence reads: CASSLGGNGAFF. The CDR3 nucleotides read TGTGCCAGCAGCTTGGGGGGGAACGGAGCTTTCTTT. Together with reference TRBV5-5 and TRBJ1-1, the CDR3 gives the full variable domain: DAGVTQSPTHLIKTRGQQVTLRCSPISGHKSVSWYQQVLGQGPQFIFQYYEKEERGRGNFPDRFSARQFPNYSSELNVNALLLGDSALYLCASSLGGNGAFFGQGTRLTVV.

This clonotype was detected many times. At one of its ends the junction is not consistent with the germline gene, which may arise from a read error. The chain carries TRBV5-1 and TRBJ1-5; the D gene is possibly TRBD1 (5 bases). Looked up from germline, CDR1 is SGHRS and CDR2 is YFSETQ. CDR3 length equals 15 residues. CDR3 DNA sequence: TGCGCCAGCAGTTTGGACTCCGGGGGTAATCAGCCCCAGCATTTT. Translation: CASSLDSGGNQPQHF. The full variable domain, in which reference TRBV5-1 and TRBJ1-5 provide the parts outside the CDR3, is KAGVTQTPRYLIKTRGQQVTLSCSPISGHRSVSWYQQTPGQGLQFLFEYFSETQRNKGNFPGRFSGRQFSNSRSEMNVSTLELGDSALYLCASSLDSGGNQPQHFGDGTRLSIL.

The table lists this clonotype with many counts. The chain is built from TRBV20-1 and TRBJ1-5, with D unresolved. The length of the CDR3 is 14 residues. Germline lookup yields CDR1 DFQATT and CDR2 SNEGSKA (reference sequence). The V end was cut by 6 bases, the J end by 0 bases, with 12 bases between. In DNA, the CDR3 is TGCAGTGCCTCGGGAGACCTTAGCAATCAGCCCCAGCATTTT. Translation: CSASGDLSNQPQHF.

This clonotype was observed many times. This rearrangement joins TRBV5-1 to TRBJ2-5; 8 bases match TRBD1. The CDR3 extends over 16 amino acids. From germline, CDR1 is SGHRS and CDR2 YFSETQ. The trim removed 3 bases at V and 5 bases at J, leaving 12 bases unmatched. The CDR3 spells CASSSTGQGASETQYF. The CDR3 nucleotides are TGCGCCAGCAGCTCCACAGGGCAGGGGGCATCGGAGACCCAGTACTTC.

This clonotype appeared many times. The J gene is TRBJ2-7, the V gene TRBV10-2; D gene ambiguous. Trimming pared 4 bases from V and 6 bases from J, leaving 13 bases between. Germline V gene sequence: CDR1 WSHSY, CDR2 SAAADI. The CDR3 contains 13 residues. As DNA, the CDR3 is TGCGCCAGCAGTGTCGAACAGCACCTCGAGCAGTACTTC. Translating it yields CASSVEQHLEQYF.

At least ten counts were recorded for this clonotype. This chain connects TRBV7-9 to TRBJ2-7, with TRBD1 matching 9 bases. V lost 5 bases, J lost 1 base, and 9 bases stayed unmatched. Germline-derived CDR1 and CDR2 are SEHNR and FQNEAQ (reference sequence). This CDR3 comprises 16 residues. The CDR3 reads CASSPTGGPSSYEQYF. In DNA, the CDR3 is TGTGCCAGCAGCCCGACAGGGGGTCCCTCTTCCTACGAGCAGTACTTC.

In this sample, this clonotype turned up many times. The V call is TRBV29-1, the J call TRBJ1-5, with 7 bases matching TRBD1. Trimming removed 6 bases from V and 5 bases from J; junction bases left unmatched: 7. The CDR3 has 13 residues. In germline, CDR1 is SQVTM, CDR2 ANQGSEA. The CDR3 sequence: CSVAKGADQPQHF. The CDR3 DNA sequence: TGCAGCGTAGCAAAGGGGGCCGATCAGCCCCAGCATTTT. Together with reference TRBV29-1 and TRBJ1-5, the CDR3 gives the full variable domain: SAVISQKPSRDICQRGTSLTIQCQVDSQVTMMFWYRQQPGQSLTLIATANQGSEATYESGFVIDKFPISRPNLTFSTLTVSNMSPEDSSIYLCSVAKGADQPQHFGDGTRLSIL.

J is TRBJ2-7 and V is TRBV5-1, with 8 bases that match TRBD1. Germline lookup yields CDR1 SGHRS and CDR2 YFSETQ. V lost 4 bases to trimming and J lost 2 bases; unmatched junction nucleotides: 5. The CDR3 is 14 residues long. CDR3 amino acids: CASSPGRGPYEQYF. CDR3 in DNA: TGCGCCAGCAGCCCGGGCAGGGGGCCCTACGAGCAGTACTTC. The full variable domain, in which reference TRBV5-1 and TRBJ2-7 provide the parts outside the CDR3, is KAGVTQTPRYLIKTRGQQVTLSCSPISGHRSVSWYQQTPGQGLQFLFEYFSETQRNKGNFPGRFSGRQFSNSRSEMNVSTLELGDSALYLCASSPGRGPYEQYFGPGTRLTVT.

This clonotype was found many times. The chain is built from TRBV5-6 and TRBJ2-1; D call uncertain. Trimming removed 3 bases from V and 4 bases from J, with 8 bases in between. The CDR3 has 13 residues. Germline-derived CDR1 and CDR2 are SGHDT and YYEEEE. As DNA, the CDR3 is TGTGCCAGCAGCTCGTTGGTATACAATGAGCAGTTCTTC. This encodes CASSSLVYNEQFF.

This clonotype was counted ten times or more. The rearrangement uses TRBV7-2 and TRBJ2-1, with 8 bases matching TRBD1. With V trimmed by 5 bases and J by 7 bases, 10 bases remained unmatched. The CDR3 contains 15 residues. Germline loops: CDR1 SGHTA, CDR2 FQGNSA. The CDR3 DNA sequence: TGTGCCAGCAGCCGCCGGACAGGGCTGGGGAATGAGCAGTTCTTC. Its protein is CASSRRTGLGNEQFF.

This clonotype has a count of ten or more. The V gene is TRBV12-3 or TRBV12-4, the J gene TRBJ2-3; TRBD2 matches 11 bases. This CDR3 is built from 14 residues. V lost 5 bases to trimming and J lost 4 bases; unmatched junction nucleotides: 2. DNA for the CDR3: TGTGCCAGCAGTCTGGGACTAGCGGCAGATACGCAGTATTTT. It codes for CASSLGLAADTQYF.

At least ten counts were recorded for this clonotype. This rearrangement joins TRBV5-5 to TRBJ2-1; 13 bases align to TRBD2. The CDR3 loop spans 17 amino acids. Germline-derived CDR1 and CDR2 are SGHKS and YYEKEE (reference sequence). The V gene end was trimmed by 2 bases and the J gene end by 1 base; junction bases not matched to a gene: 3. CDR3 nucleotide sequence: TGTGCCAGCAGCTTTCGACTAGCGGGGGGATCCTACAATGAGCAGTTCTTC. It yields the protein CASSFRLAGGSYNEQFF.

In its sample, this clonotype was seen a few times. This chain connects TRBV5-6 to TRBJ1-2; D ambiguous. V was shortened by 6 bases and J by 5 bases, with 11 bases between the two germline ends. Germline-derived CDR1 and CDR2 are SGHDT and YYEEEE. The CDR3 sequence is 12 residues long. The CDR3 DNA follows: TGTGCCAGCAACCGCCCGGGATATGGCTACACCTTC. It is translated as CASNRPGYGYTF. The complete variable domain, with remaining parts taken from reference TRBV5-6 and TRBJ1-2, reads DAGVTQSPTHLIKTRGQQVTLRCSPKSGHDTVSWYQQALGQGPQFIFQYYEEEERQRGNFPDRFSGHQFPNYSSELNVNALLLGDSALYLCASNRPGYGYTFGSGTRLTVV.

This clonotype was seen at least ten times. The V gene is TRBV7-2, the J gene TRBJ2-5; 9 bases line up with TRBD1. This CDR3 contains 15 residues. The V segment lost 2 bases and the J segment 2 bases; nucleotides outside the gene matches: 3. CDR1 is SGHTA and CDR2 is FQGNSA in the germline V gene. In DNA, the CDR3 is TGTGCCAGCAGCTTAATAGGGACAGGGCAAGAGACCCAGTACTTC. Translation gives CASSLIGTGQETQYF.

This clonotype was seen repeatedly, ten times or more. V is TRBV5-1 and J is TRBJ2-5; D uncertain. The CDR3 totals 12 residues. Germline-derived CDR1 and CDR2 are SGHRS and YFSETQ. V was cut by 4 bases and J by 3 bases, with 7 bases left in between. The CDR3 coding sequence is TGCGCCAGCAGCCCAACCAAAGAGACCCAGTACTTC. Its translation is CASSPTKETQYF.

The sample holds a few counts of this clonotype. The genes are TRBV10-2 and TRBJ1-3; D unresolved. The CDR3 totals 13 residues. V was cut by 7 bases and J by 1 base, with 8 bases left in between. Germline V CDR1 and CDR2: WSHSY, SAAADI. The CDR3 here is CASTGKSGNTIYF. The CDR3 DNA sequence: TGCGCCAGCACTGGGAAATCTGGAAACACCATATATTTT.

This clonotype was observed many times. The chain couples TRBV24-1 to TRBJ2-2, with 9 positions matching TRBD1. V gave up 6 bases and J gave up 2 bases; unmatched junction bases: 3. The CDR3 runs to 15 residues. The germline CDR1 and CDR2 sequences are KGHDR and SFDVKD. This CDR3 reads CATSTGGGNTGELFF. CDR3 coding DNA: TGTGCCACCAGTACAGGGGGCGGAAACACCGGGGAGCTGTTTTTT.

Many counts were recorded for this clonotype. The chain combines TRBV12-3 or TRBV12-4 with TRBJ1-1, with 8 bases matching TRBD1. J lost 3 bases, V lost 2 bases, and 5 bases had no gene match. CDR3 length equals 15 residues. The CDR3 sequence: CASSLQGAGHTEAFF. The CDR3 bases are TGTGCCAGCAGTTTACAGGGGGCCGGGCACACTGAAGCTTTCTTT.

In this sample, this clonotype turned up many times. CDR3 in amino acids: CASSQGQQTAYEQFF. The DNA of the CDR3 is TGCGCCAGCAGCCAAGGCCAACAGACAGCCTATGAGCAGTTCTTC. V is TRBV4-1 and J is TRBJ2-1, with D possibly being TRBD1 (5 bases). The V and J ends lost 1 base and 8 bases respectively, with 15 bases between them. The CDR3 spans 15 residues. Per germline, CDR1 MGHRA and CDR2 YSYEKL.

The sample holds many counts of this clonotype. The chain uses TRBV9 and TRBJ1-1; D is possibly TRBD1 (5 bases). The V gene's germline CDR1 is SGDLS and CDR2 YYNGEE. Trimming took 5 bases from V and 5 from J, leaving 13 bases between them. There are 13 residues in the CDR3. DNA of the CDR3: TGTGCCAGCAGTTACCAGGGAGGGACTGAAGCTTTCTTT. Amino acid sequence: CASSYQGGTEAFF.

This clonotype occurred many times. CDR3 amino acids: CCAGGASDYGYTF. The CDR3 bases are TGCTGCGCGGGGGGCGCTTCCGACTATGGCTACACCTTC. V is TRBV20-1 and J is TRBJ1-2; maybe TRBD1 (6 bases). Germline CDR1 DFQATT, CDR2 SNEGSKA (reference sequence). The CDR3 totals 13 residues.

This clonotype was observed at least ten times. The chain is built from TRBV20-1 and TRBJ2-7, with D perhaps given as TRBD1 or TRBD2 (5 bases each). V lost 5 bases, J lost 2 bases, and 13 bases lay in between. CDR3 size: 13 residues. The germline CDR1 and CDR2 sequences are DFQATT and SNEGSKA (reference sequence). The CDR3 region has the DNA TGCAGTGCTTTACCCGGGGCTGCCTACGAGCAGTACTTC. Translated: CSALPGAAYEQYF.

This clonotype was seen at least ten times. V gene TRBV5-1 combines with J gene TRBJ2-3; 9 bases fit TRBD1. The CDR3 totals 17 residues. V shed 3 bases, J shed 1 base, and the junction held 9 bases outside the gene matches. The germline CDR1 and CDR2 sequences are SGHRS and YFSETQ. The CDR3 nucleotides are TGCGCCAGCAGCTCTTTCTATACAGGGGGCGGCACAGATACGCAGTATTTT. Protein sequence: CASSSFYTGGGTDTQYF.

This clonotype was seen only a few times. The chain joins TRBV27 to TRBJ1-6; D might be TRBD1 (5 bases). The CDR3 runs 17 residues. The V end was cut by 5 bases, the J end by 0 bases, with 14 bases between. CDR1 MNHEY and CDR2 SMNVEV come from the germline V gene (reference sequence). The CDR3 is CASSPRDGSSYNSPLHF. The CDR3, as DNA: TGTGCCAGCAGTCCCCGGGACGGGAGCTCCTATAATTCACCCCTCCACTTT.

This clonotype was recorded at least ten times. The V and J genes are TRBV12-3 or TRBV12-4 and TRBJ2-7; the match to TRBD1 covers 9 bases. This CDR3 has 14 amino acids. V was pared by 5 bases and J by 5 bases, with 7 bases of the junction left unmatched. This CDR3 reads CASSLGQGMDEQYF. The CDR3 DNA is TGTGCCAGCAGTCTGGGACAGGGAATGGACGAGCAGTACTTC.

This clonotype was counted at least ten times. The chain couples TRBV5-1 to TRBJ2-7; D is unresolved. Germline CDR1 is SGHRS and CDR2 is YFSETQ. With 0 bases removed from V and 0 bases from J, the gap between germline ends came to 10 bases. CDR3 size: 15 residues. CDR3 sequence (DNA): TGCGCCAGCAGCTTGGTTCGGGTGAGCTCCTACGAGCAGTACTTC. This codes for CASSLVRVSSYEQYF.